These 25 T cell receptor beta chains were all obtained from the same sample, sequenced in a study of CD8 T cells in ankylosing spondylitis. One entry per CDR3 protein, called by TCRdb with MiXCR from the 5' RACE reads. Of approximately 220,000 distinct CDR3 sequences listed, roughly a tenth are singletons. Material for sequencing was blood, either unsorted or a sorted T cell fraction (not recorded which). Receptors originate from a male donor with ankylosing spondylitis or in good health (not recorded which).

The sample holds many counts of this clonotype. The rearrangement uses TRBV7-3 and TRBJ2-5; 8 bases are a match to TRBD2. The CDR3 sequence is 15 residues long. V shed 6 bases, J shed 5 bases, and the junction held 11 bases outside the gene matches. Germline CDR1 reads SGHTA; CDR2 reads FQGTGA. CDR3 amino acids: CASSYNGGGLETQYF. CDR3 nucleotides: TGTGCCAGCAGTTATAACGGGGGGGGGCTGGAGACCCAGTACTTC.

The CDR3 here is CASSFFGEKLFF. CDR3 in DNA: TGTGCCAGCAGTTTCTTTGGTGAAAAACTGTTTTTT. The chain is built from TRBV12-3 or TRBV12-4 and TRBJ1-4; no reliable D call. V shed 3 bases and J shed 7 bases, with 6 bases lying between them. The CDR3 has 12 residues.

This clonotype was seen a handful of times. The V call is TRBV20-1, the J call TRBJ2-7; D is possibly TRBD2 (5 bases). Trimming left V 3 bases short and J 9 bases short, with 18 bases between. This CDR3 spans 13 amino acids. CDR1 is DFQATT, CDR2 SNEGSKA, per germline (reference sequence). Written as DNA, the CDR3 is TGCAGTGCTAGTGTGTCGGGTCCCGAGGGGCAGTACTTC. Translating it yields CSASVSGPEGQYF.

This clonotype was seen repeatedly, ten times or more. This chain connects TRBV12-3 or TRBV12-4 to TRBJ1-5; D not resolved. There are 14 residues in the CDR3. V lost 4 bases and J 1 base, leaving 8 bases between the germline ends. CDR3 residues: CASSSQRSNQPQHF. CDR3 coding DNA: TGTGCCAGCAGTTCCCAGAGGAGCAATCAGCCCCAGCATTTT.

The chain combines TRBV6-4 with TRBJ1-3; no firm D call. V shed 4 bases and J shed 0 bases, with 7 bases lying between them. The CDR3 is 14 residues long. The germline V gene encodes CDR1 MRHNA and CDR2 SNTAGT. The CDR3 DNA is TGTGCCAGCAGTGCAGTGATCTCTGGAAACACCATATATTTT. The encoded protein is CASSAVISGNTIYF.

The chain uses TRBV12-3 or TRBV12-4 and TRBJ1-6; no definite D call. This CDR3 contains 13 residues. V lost 3 bases and J 9 bases, leaving 9 bases between the germline ends. The CDR3 loop reads CASSFGPFSPLHF. As DNA, the CDR3 is TGTGCCAGCAGTTTCGGACCTTTTTCACCCCTCCACTTT.

The chain combines TRBV6-1 with TRBJ2-1; TRBD2 matches at 15 bases. J gave up 10 bases and V 7 bases, and 8 bases lay outside the gene matches. Germline CDR1 MNHNS, CDR2 SASEGT. CDR3 size: 15 residues. The CDR3 loop is CASKRTSGGAWEQFF. The DNA of the CDR3 is TGTGCCAGCAAGCGGACTAGCGGGGGGGCGTGGGAGCAGTTCTTC.

This clonotype was detected ten times or more. V is TRBV12-3 or TRBV12-4 and J is TRBJ1-2; tentative D call: TRBD1 (6 bases). The CDR3 runs to 14 residues. V dropped 5 bases and J dropped 2 bases, with 12 bases sitting between them. For the CDR3, the DNA is TGTGCCAGCAGTCTAGGGGGGGGGAACTATGGCTACACCTTC. Translating it yields CASSLGGGNYGYTF.

In its sample, this clonotype was seen many times. One end of the junction is discordant with germline, which a read error may explain. The CDR3 DNA follows: TGTGCCAGCAGCTTAGACCCGGGACTAGCGGGGGGGCGATCCCCACTTCACTTC. Translated, it gives CASSLDPGLAGGRSPLHF. The V and J genes are TRBV11-2 and TRBJ2-7; TRBD2 matches 16 bases. The CDR3 extends over 18 amino acids. Germline CDR1 and CDR2: SGHAT and FQNNGV.

This clonotype was observed at least ten times. This chain joins TRBV25-1 and TRBJ2-7, with 8 nucleotides matching TRBD1. V dropped 2 bases and J dropped 5; count of bases not matched to a gene: 5. The CDR3 loop spans 14 amino acids. Germline CDR1 MGHDK, CDR2 SYGVNS. The CDR3 region is CASSEQGAQNEQYF. Written as DNA, the CDR3 is TGTGCCAGCAGTGAACAGGGGGCGCAAAACGAGCAGTACTTC.

This chain links TRBV5-1 with TRBJ2-1; 11 bases line up with TRBD2. This CDR3 spans 16 amino acids. Germline V CDR1 and CDR2: SGHRS, YFSETQ. V shed 0 bases, J shed 9 bases, and the junction held 8 bases outside the gene matches. CDR3: CASSLDIAGGASEQFF. CDR3 DNA sequence: TGCGCCAGCAGCTTGGACATAGCGGGGGGGGCGTCTGAGCAGTTCTTC.

This chain connects TRBV4-2 to TRBJ1-2; 7 bases are a match to TRBD1. CDR3 length: 16 residues. The trim removed 3 bases at V and 4 bases at J, leaving 11 bases unmatched. Per germline, CDR1 LGHNA and CDR2 YNFKEQ. The CDR3 loop reads CASSQEQGTVVYGYTF. The CDR3 DNA follows: TGTGCCAGCAGCCAGGAACAGGGGACGGTCGTCTATGGCTACACCTTC.

This clonotype came up many times. V is TRBV29-1 and J is TRBJ2-2; D may be TRBD1 (5 bases). Deletions cut 4 bases from V and 1 base from J, with 13 bases between. Per the germline V gene, CDR1 is SQVTM and CDR2 is ANQGSEA. The CDR3 has 15 residues. The CDR3 is CSVVVPGMNTGELFF. The CDR3 coding sequence is TGCAGCGTTGTTGTCCCAGGGATGAACACCGGGGAGCTGTTTTTT.

This clonotype was seen many times. The chain carries TRBV12-3 or TRBV12-4 and TRBJ2-3; possibly TRBD1 for D (8 bases). V lost 6 bases, J lost 4 bases, and 14 bases lay in between. The CDR3 loop spans 14 amino acids. The CDR3 is CASRTGAGADTQYF. CDR3 in DNA: TGTGCCAGCAGGACAGGGGCGGGGGCAGATACGCAGTATTTT.

This clonotype occurred a few times. The chain combines TRBV5-1 with TRBJ2-5, with D maybe TRBD2 (6 bases). Trimming took 0 bases from V and 5 from J, leaving 20 bases between them. There are 17 residues in the CDR3. CDR1 and CDR2 from the germline V gene are SGHRS and YFSETQ. The CDR3 bases are TGCGCCAGCAGCTTGGGTGTTGGGTTTACGGGGGAGGAGACCCAGTACTTC. This gives the protein CASSLGVGFTGEETQYF.

This clonotype showed up many times. The chain is built from TRBV7-8 and TRBJ1-1, with D possibly being TRBD1 (5 bases). The V end lost 6 bases, the J end lost 6 bases, and 20 bases lay between the germline ends. The length of the CDR3 is 15 residues. Per the germline V gene, CDR1 is SGHVS and CDR2 is FQNEAQ. CDR3 sequence reads: CASRPSSGGNAEAFF. The CDR3 coding sequence is TGTGCCAGCAGGCCGTCCTCGGGGGGAAACGCTGAAGCTTTCTTT.

Ten or more counts support this clonotype. The J gene is TRBJ1-1, the V gene TRBV10-3; 7 nucleotides agree with TRBD1. With V trimmed by 4 bases and J by 4 bases, 9 bases remained unmatched. The germline V gene encodes CDR1 ENHRY and CDR2 SYGVKD. The CDR3 is 15 amino acids. The CDR3 coding sequence is TGTGCCATCAGTGCGAACAGGGGTGGGAGCACTGAAGCTTTCTTT. Its protein is CAISANRGGSTEAFF.

The chain has TRBV5-5 and TRBJ1-4, with D possibly being TRBD1 (5 bases). V lost 4 bases and J 5 bases, leaving 15 bases between the germline ends. The germline V gene has CDR1 SGHKS and CDR2 YYEKEE (reference sequence). The length of the CDR3 is 15 residues. The CDR3 loop is CASSRDGANNEKLFF. The DNA for the CDR3 is TGTGCCAGCAGCAGGGACGGGGCGAACAATGAAAAACTGTTTTTT. Using reference TRBV5-5 and TRBJ1-4 for the parts outside the CDR3, the full variable domain is DAGVTQSPTHLIKTRGQQVTLRCSPISGHKSVSWYQQVLGQGPQFIFQYYEKEERGRGNFPDRFSARQFPNYSSELNVNALLLGDSALYLCASSRDGANNEKLFFGSGTQLSVL.

This clonotype was seen more than once but under ten times. The CDR3 DNA follows: TGCGCCAGCAGCCCGGGACAGGGACGGAGGCCTGAAGCTTTCTTT. It codes for CASSPGQGRRPEAFF. The J gene is TRBJ1-1, the V gene TRBV5-1, with TRBD1 identical over 9 bases. This CDR3 is 15 amino acids long. Germline values: CDR1 SGHRS, CDR2 YFSETQ. The trim removed 4 bases at V and 6 bases at J, leaving 10 bases unmatched. Based on the CDR3 plus reference TRBV5-1 and TRBJ1-1, the full variable domain is KAGVTQTPRYLIKTRGQQVTLSCSPISGHRSVSWYQQTPGQGLQFLFEYFSETQRNKGNFPGRFSGRQFSNSRSEMNVSTLELGDSALYLCASSPGQGRRPEAFFGQGTRLTVV.

The table lists this clonotype with many counts. The V and J genes are TRBV10-3 and TRBJ2-2; D uncertain. CDR1 is ENHRY, CDR2 SYGVKD, per germline. The CDR3 contains 14 residues. Trimming removed 3 bases from V and 7 bases from J, with 12 bases in between. CDR3 protein: CAISDGSASGELFF. In DNA, the CDR3 is TGTGCCATCAGTGACGGGTCGGCGAGCGGGGAGCTGTTTTTT.

This chain joins TRBV24-1 and TRBJ2-1, with 8 positions matching TRBD1. The CDR3 runs to 16 residues. Germline V gene data show CDR1 as KGHDR and CDR2 as SFDVKD. V lost 1 base, J lost 6 bases, and 7 bases stayed unmatched. The CDR3 loop reads CATSDFGQGAGNEQFF. CDR3 bases: TGTGCCACCAGTGATTTTGGGCAGGGGGCAGGCAATGAGCAGTTCTTC.

This clonotype was seen at least ten times. This rearrangement joins TRBV12-3 or TRBV12-4 to TRBJ1-1, with 10 bases aligning to TRBD1. There are 17 residues in the CDR3. J gave up 4 bases and V 6 bases, and 14 bases lay outside the gene matches. CDR3 sequence reads: CASSPVLGTGEGTEAFF. DNA of the CDR3: TGTGCCAGCAGCCCAGTCCTGGGGACAGGGGAAGGCACTGAAGCTTTCTTT.

This clonotype has ten or more counts. The rearrangement joins TRBV10-3 to TRBJ1-5, with D tentatively TRBD1 (6 bases). Germline V lookup: CDR1 ENHRY, CDR2 SYGVKD. V lost 0 bases and J 5 bases, leaving 11 bases between the germline ends. There are 15 residues in the CDR3. The CDR3 loop is CAISESGGGDQPQHF. The CDR3 DNA is TGTGCCATCAGTGAGTCGGGGGGCGGGGATCAGCCCCAGCATTTT.

V is TRBV12-5 and J is TRBJ2-6, with 10 nucleotides matching TRBD2. Germline CDR1 LGHNT, CDR2 FRNRAP. Trimming took 0 bases from V and 3 from J; bases not matched to a gene: 5. This CDR3 is built from 18 residues. DNA for the CDR3: TGTGCTAGTGGTTTGGTACAACTAGCGGGGTATGGGGCCAACGTCCTGACTTTC. It is translated as CASGLVQLAGYGANVLTF.

This clonotype was recorded at least ten times. This rearrangement joins TRBV5-1 to TRBJ2-7, with D maybe TRBD1 (5 bases). V lost 4 bases and J 7 bases, leaving 18 bases between the germline ends. Germline V lookup: CDR1 SGHRS, CDR2 YFSETQ. The CDR3 extends over 14 amino acids. CDR3: CASSPSSGAGEQYF. The CDR3 nucleotides read TGCGCCAGCAGCCCGAGTAGTGGGGCTGGGGAGCAGTACTTC.